This T cell receptor (beta chain) is drawn from a study of blood T cell repertoires in COVID-19. Study-wide background: Nucleic acid was either cDNA or gDNA, and it came from T cells, B-cell-depleted T cells, or PBMCs.

Everyone who took part was roughly 18 to 89 years old, and they came from about two dozen US areas. Each recovered donor of Cohort 3 presented with two negative PCRs, clearance, or symptom resolution. The germline V gene has CDR1 SQVTM and CDR2 ANQGSEA. The CDR3 totals 15 residues. Trimming took 3 bases from V and 1 from J, leaving 15 bases between them. Authors' data handling: Nucleated cell number was recorded as an estimate derived from reference gene primer amplification. Assay: immunoSEQ multiplex PCR; the TCRdb copy retains only in-frame clones and omits some. V and J calls and clone size follow that table, whereas D and trimming were derived from the DNA. The data show about 300,000 clones, 89% seen once.

The chain recombines TRBV29-1 with TRBJ2-5; D might be TRBD1 (6 bases). Specimen: PBMCs or T cells enriched from blood (not recorded which). This TCR was sampled from a man aged 60-69 years who had recovered from COVID-19. Here the CDR3 DNA reads TGCAGCGTTGACCCCAGAAGACAGGTCCAAGAGACCCAGTACTTC. Translation gives CSVDPRRQVQETQYF.